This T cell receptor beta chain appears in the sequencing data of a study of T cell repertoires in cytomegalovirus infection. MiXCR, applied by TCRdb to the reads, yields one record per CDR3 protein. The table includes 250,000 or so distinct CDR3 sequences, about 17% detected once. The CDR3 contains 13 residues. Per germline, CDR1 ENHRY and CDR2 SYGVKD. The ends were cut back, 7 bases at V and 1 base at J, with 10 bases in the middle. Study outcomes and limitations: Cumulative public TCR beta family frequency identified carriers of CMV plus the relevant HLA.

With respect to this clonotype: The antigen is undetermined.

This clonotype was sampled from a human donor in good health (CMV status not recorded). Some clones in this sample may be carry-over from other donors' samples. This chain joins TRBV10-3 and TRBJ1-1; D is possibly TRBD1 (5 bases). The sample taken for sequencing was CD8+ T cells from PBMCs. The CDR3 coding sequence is TGTGCCATCACTGAAACAGGGAACACTGAAGCTTTCTTT. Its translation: CAITETGNTEAFF.